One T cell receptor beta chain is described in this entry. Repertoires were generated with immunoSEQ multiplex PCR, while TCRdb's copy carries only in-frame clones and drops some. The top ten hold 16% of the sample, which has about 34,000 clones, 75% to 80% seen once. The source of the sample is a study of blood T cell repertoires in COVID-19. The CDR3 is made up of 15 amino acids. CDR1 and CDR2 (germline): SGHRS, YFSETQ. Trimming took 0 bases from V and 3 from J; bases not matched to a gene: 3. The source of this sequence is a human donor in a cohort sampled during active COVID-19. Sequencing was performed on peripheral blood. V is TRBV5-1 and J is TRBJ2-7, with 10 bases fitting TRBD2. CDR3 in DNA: TGCGCCAGCAGCTTGGCGGCTAGCGGGGGCTACGAGCAGTACTTC. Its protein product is CASSLAASGGYEQYF.